The present entry profiles one TCR beta chain with its context. Germline V gene lookup returns CDR1 DFQATT and CDR2 SNEGSKA (reference sequence). This CDR3 has 10 amino acids. V was shortened by 5 bases and J by 15 bases, with 14 bases between the two germline ends. Only in-frame clones appear in the TCRdb table, and some are missing; sequencing was by immunoSEQ multiplex PCR. The repertoire holds about 24,000 clones, with about 92% as singletons. This specimen comes from a study of T cell changes during pregnancy in multiple sclerosis. The starting material was CD8+ T cells from peripheral blood mononuclear cells, obtained in the third trimester of pregnancy. This sequence joins TRBV20-1 and TRBJ2-1; tentative D call: TRBD2 (5 bases). The receptor comes from a female donor in good health, enrolled as a control in a pregnancy study. In DNA form, the CDR3 reads TGCAGTGCTGCGGGTCCGAGGAGGTTCTTC. Translating gives CSAAGPRRFF.